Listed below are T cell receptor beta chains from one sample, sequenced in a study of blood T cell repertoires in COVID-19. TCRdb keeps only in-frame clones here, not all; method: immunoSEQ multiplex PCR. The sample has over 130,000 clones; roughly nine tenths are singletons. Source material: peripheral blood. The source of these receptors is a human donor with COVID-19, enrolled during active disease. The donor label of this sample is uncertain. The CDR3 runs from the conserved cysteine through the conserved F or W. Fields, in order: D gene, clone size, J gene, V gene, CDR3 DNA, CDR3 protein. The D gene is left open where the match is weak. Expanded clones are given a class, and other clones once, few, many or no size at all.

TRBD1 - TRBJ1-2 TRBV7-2 TGTGCCAGCAGCTTAGTTTCACAGGGGGACTATGGCTACACCTTC CASSLVSQGDYGYTF
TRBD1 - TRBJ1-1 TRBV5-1 TGCGCCAGCAGCTTGGCAGGACAGGGGGCTAAGGGCACTGAAGCTTTCTTT CASSLAGQGAKGTEAFF
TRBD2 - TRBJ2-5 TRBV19 TGTGCCAGTAGTACTTGGACTAGCGGGAGGGCCGGAGAGACCCAGTACTTC CASSTWTSGRAGETQYF
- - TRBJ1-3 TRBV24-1 TGTGCCACCCAGAAGTATTCTGGAAACACCATATATTTT CATQKYSGNTIYF
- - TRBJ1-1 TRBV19 TGTGCCAGTAGTAGGGCGACCGGAAGGACTGAAGCTTTCTTT CASSRATGRTEAFF
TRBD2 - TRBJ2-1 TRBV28 TGTGCCAGCAGTTTTTTGAAGACTAGCGGGATGTACAATGAGCAGTTCTTC CASSFLKTSGMYNEQFF
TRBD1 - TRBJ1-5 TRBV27 TGTGCCAGCAGTTTTGGACAGGGGAATCAGCCCCAGCATTTT CASSFGQGNQPQHF
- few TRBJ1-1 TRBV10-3 TGTGCCATCAGTGCGGAGGGGAACACTGAAGCTTTCTTT CAISAEGNTEAFF
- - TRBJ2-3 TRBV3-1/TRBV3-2 TGTGCCAGCAGCCAAGATGTCGCGAGCACAGATACGCAGTATTTT CASSQDVASTDTQYF
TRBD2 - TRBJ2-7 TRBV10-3 TGTGCCATCAGCCGGCACCTAGCGGGGGACTCCTACGAGCAGTACTTC CAISRHLAGDSYEQYF
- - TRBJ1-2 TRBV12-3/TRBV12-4 TGTGCCAGCAGGGTCGCCCGCCAGGGAGGCTACACCTTC CASRVARQGGYTF
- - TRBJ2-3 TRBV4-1 TGCGCCAGCAGCCAAGCCGGGCAGGGGAGAAGCACAGATACGCAGTATTTT CASSQAGQGRSTDTQYF
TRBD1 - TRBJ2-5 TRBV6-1 TGTGCCAGCAGTGAAGAGGCAGGGGGCGGGGAGACCCAGTACTTC CASSEEAGGGETQYF
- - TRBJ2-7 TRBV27 TGTGCCAGCAGCGGACTAAAAAACAAAGCACAACACTACGAGCAGTACTTC CASSGLKNKAQHYEQYF
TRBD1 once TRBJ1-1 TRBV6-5 TGTGCCAGCAGTTACGACAGGGTGGGCACTGAAGCTTTCTTT CASSYDRVGTEAFF
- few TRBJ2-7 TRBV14 TGTGCCAGCAGCCAAGTTCTCGGGGTACCAATCTACGAGCAGTACTTC CASSQVLGVPIYEQYF
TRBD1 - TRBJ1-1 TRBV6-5 TGTGCCAGCAGGCGCCCGGGACAGGGGCCTACTGAAGCTTTCTTT CASRRPGQGPTEAFF
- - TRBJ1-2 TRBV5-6 TGTGCCAGCAGCTTCGGGAGATTGGGCTATGGCTACACCTTC CASSFGRLGYGYTF
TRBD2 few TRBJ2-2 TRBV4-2 TGTGCCAGCAGCCAAGATCCCGGGCGGGAGGCCGGGGAGCTGTTTTTT CASSQDPGREAGELFF
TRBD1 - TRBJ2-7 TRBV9 TGTGCCAGCAGCTTAACCGGGACAGGGACCTACGAGCAGTACTTC CASSLTGTGTYEQYF
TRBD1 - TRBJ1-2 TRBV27 TGTGCCAGCAGTTTAATTGGGGATACAGGGGACGCCTATGGCTACACCTTC CASSLIGDTGDAYGYTF
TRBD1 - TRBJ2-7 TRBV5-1 TGCGCCAGCAGCCCGGGACAGGGGGCTTTGGAGTACGAGCAGTGCTTC CASSPGQGALEYEQCF
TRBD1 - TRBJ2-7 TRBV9 TGTGCCAGCAGCCTCAGGCAGACAGGGGGCATATACGAGCAGTACTTC CASSLRQTGGIYEQYF
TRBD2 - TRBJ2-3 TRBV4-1 TGCGCCAGCAGCTGGGTCAGCGGGGGGGCCACAGATACGCAGTATTTT CASSWVSGGATDTQYF
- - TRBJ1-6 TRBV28 TGTGCCAGCAGTTCGCAGCGGGATTCACCCCTCCACTTT CASSSQRDSPLHF
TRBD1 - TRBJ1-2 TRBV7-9 TGTGCCAGCAGCTTATTAAGCCCAGGGGGCGGCTATGGCTACACCTTC CASSLLSPGGGYGYTF
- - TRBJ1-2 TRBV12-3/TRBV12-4 TGTGCCAGCAGTTTCAGGGGCCCGGGCGGCTACACCTTC CASSFRGPGGYTF
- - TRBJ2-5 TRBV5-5 TGTGCCAGCAGCCTCGGCAGGGCCCAAGAGACCCAGTACTTC CASSLGRAQETQYF
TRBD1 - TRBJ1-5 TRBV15 TGTGCCACCAGCGAGGCCGGGACAGCTTATAGCAATCAGCCCCAGCATTTT CATSEAGTAYSNQPQHF
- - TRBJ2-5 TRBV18 TGTGCCAGCTCACCACGGTCACAGATGAAAGAGACCCAGTACTTC CASSPRSQMKETQYF
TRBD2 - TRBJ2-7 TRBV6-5 TGTGCCAGCAGGGGGGGGTTCCTACGCTACGAGCAGTACTTC CASRGGFLRYEQYF